Each of the 6 T cell receptor beta chains below was sequenced from the same sample in a study of Graves' ophthalmopathy and Graves' hyperthyroidism. Amplification targeted the TCR beta CDR3 regions, with RNA transcripts as the source material. HTBI primers primed a first-round RT-PCR, and a second-round multiplex PCR followed. TCRdb reanalysed the multiplex PCR reads using MiXCR and keeps one entry per CDR3 protein. The sample holds about 380,000 distinct CDR3 sequences, 15% to 19% seen once. Specimen: peripheral blood. All receptors come from a woman under 30 with stable Graves' hyperthyroidism.

The CDR3 region has the DNA TGTGCCAGCAGTGAATTGGTCGGGGTTAACTATGGCTACACCTTC. Translation gives CASSELVGVNYGYTF. The gene calls are TRBV6-1 and TRBJ1-2; D not certain. The CDR3 extends over 15 amino acids. V was pared by 2 bases and J by 1 base, with 11 bases between. Per the germline V gene, CDR1 is MNHNS and CDR2 is SASEGT.

The V call is TRBV11-3, the J call TRBJ2-2; perhaps TRBD2 as D (5 bases). The V gene's germline CDR1 is SGHNT and CDR2 YENEEA. The ends were cut back, 2 bases at V and 0 bases at J, with 7 bases in the middle. The CDR3 consists of 15 residues. CDR3 in amino acids: CASSLRETNTGELFF. The CDR3 DNA follows: TGTGCCAGCAGCTTAAGGGAGACGAACACCGGGGAGCTGTTTTTT.

This clonotype came up many times. The rearrangement joins TRBV7-2 to TRBJ2-5, with D maybe TRBD1 (6 bases). The germline V gene encodes CDR1 SGHTA and CDR2 FQGNSA. Trimming took off 5 bases at V and 6 bases at J, with 13 bases between the two ends. The CDR3 sequence is 13 residues long. The CDR3 nucleotides read TGTGCCAGCAGCCCAGGGGCAGGAAAGACCCAGTACTTC. Amino acids: CASSPGAGKTQYF. Filled out from reference TRBV7-2 and TRBJ2-5, the complete variable domain reads GAGVSQSPSNKVTEKGKDVELRCDPISGHTALYWYRQSLGQGLEFLIYFQGNSAPDKSGLPSDRFSAERTGGSVSTLTIQRTQQEDSAVYLCASSPGAGKTQYFGPGTRLLVL.

This clonotype showed up many times. The rearrangement uses TRBV5-1 and TRBJ1-2; the D gene is possibly TRBD1 (6 bases). The V gene lost 1 base and the J gene lost 0 bases, with 10 bases spanning the gap. This CDR3 has 15 amino acids. Germline assignment: CDR1 SGHRS and CDR2 YFSETQ. The CDR3 sequence: CASSLQGNANYGYTF. The CDR3 DNA sequence: TGCGCCAGCAGCTTGCAGGGGAACGCTAACTATGGCTACACCTTC.

This clonotype was observed a handful of times. A much larger clone sits a single nucleotide away, making a read error possible. The rearrangement joins TRBV27 to TRBJ2-7; 7 bases are shared with TRBD2. After removal of 3 bases from V and 6 bases from J, the junction contained 5 bases not matched to a gene. Germline CDR1 MNHEY, CDR2 SMNVEV (reference sequence). The CDR3 spans 13 residues. CDR3 region: CASSFDLAAEQYF. In nucleotides, the CDR3 is TGTGCCAGCAGTTTCGATCTAGCGGCCGAGCAGTACTTC.

This rearrangement joins TRBV6-1 to TRBJ2-5; 8 nucleotides line up with TRBD1. This CDR3 has 16 amino acids. Trimming cost V 10 bases and J 0 bases; bases outside gene matches: 13. Germline V lookup: CDR1 MNHNS, CDR2 SASEGT. CDR3 bases: TGTGCCACCGGGCGTGGGACAGGAATGAACCAAGAGACCCAGTACTTC. It specifies CATGRGTGMNQETQYF.